The rows below give T cell receptor beta chains drawn from one sample of a study of stem cell transplantation in POMP-related autoinflammatory disease. Measured with immunoSEQ multiplex PCR; TCRdb has only the in-frame clones, and not every one. The sample yields tens of thousands of clones, 75% to 85% seen once. This specimen was CD4+ T cells from PBMCs, taken before stem cell transplantation. The receptors here all came from a human donor with POMP-related autoinflammation and immune dysregulation (PRAID). Both conserved end residues are part of each CDR3. The D gene is left open where the match is weak. Clone size is not always given. Where it is, it says once, few, many or a class for expanded clones.

V gene	D gene	clone size	J gene	CDR3 DNA	CDR3 protein
TRBV6-5	-	-	TRBJ1-3	TGTGCCAGCAGTTTTGGTGCCGGAAACACCATATATTTT	CASSFGAGNTIYF
TRBV4-1	TRBD2	-	TRBJ2-3	TGCGCCAGCAGCCCCGGACTAGCGGGGAGAGATACGCAGTATTTT	CASSPGLAGRDTQYF
TRBV2	-	-	TRBJ1-2	TGTGCCAGCACGTCCGTTAAGGGTGGCTACACCTTC	CASTSVKGGYTF
TRBV4-1	-	-	TRBJ2-1	TGCGCCAGCAGCCAATTCATCTTAGGGAGAAATGAGCAGTTCTTC	CASSQFILGRNEQFF
TRBV6-5	TRBD1	-	TRBJ1-2	TGTGCCAGCAGCCCAACCGGGACAGCCTATGGCTACACCTTC	CASSPTGTAYGYTF
TRBV11-2	-	few	TRBJ1-1	TGTGCCAGCAGCTTCCCGGGTCCTGAAGCTTTCTTT	CASSFPGPEAFF
TRBV19	-	few	TRBJ2-7	TGTGCCAGTAGAACTGATACCTACGAGCAGTACTTC	CASRTDTYEQYF
TRBV5-4	-	few	TRBJ1-6	TGTGCCAGCAGCTTGCCAGGGGCGACGGGAAATTCACCCCTCCACTTT	CASSLPGATGNSPLHF
TRBV27	-	-	TRBJ1-2	TGTGCCAGCAGTTTCCGGCAGGGTCCTGGCTACACCTTC	CASSFRQGPGYTF
TRBV5-1	-	-	TRBJ2-4	TGCGCCAGCAGCCCGGGCCTCGGAAACATTCAGTACTTC	CASSPGLGNIQYF
TRBV19	-	-	TRBJ2-2	TGTGCCACCTCCCTATTCCGGAACACCGGGGAGCTGTTTTTT	CATSLFRNTGELFF
TRBV7-2	TRBD2	-	TRBJ2-7	TGTGCCAGCAGCTCAGACTTTTACTACAGCGGGGACTTTCGGCAGTACTTC	CASSSDFYYSGDFRQYF
TRBV7-2	-	-	TRBJ1-3	TGTGCCAGCAGCTGGTGGGACTTGGCCGGAAACACCATATATTTT	CASSWWDLAGNTIYF
TRBV6-5	-	-	TRBJ1-4	TGTGCCAGCAGTCCCTTCAGTAGATATGAAAAACTGTTTTTT	CASSPFSRYEKLFF
TRBV19	TRBD2	-	TRBJ2-3	TGTGCCAGTAGTATGGGACTAGCGGTTAGCACAGATACGCAGTATTTT	CASSMGLAVSTDTQYF
TRBV19	TRBD2	-	TRBJ2-1	TGTGCCAGTACCCGAAGCGGGGGCTCCTACAATGAGCAGTTCTTC	CASTRSGGSYNEQFF